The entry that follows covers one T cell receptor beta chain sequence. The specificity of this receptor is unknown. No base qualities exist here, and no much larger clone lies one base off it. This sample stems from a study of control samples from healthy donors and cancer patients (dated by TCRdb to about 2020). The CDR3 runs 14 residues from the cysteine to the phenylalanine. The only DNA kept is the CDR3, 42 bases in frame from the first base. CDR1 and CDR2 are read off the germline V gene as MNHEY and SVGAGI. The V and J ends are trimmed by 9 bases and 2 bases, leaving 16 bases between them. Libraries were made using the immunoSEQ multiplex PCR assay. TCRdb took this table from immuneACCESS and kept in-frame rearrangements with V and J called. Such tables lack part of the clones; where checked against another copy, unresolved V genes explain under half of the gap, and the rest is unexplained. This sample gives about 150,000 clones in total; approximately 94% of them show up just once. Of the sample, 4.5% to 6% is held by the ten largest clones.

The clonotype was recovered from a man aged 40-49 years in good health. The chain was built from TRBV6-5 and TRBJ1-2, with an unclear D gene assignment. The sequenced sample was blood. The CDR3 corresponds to CASWAPGGNYGYTF. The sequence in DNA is TGTGCCAGTTGGGCCCCGGGAGGGAACTATGGCTACACCTTC.